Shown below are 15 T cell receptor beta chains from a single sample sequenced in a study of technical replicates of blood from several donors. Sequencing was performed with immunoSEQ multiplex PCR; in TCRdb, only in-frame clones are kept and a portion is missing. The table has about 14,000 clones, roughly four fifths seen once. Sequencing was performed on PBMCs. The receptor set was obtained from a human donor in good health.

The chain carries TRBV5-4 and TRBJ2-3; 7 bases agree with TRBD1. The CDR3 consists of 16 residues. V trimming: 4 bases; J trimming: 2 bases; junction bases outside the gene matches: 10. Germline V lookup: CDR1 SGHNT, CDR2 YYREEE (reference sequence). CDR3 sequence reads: CASSRLGQANTDTQYF. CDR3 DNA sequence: TGTGCCAGCAGCCGACTCGGACAGGCAAACACAGATACGCAGTATTTT.

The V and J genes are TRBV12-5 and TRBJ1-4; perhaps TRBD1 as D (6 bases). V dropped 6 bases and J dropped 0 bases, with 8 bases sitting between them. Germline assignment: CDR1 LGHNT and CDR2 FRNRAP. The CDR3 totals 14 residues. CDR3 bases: TGTGCTAGTGGATGGACAGCAACTAATGAAAAACTGTTTTTT. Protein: CASGWTATNEKLFF.

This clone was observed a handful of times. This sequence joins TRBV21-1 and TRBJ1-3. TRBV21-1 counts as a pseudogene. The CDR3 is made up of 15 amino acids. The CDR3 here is CASSRRCFSGNTIYF. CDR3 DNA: TGTGCCAGCAGCAGGAGGTGTTTCTCTGGAAACACCATATATTTT.

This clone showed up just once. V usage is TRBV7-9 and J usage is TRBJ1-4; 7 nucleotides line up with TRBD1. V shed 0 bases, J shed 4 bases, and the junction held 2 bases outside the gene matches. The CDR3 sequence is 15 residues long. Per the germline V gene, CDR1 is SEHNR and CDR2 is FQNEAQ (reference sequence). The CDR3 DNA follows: TGTGCCAGCAGCTTAGCGGGACAGTTTAATGAAAAACTGTTTTTT. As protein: CASSLAGQFNEKLFF.

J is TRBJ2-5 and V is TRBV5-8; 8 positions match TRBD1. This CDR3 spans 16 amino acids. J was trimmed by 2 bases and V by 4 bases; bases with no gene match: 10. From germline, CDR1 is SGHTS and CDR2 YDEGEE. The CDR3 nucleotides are TGTGCCAGCAGCCCAGGACAGGGAAGGGGACAAGAGACCCAGTACTTC. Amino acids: CASSPGQGRGQETQYF.

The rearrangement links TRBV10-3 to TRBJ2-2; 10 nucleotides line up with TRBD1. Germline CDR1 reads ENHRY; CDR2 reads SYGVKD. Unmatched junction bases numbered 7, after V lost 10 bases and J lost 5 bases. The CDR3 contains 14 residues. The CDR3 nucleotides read TGTGCCACGCGGGGACAGGGGAAGACCGGGGAGCTGTTTTTT. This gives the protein CATRGQGKTGELFF.

CDR3 protein: CASSQDVQGAIGELFF. CDR3 coding DNA: TGTGCCAGCAGCCAAGATGTGCAGGGGGCAATCGGGGAGCTGTTTTTT. J is TRBJ2-2 and V is TRBV4-2, with 8 bases matching TRBD1. The V segment lost 0 bases and the J segment 7 bases; nucleotides outside the gene matches: 7. CDR1 LGHNA and CDR2 YNFKEQ come from the germline V gene. This CDR3 comprises 16 residues.

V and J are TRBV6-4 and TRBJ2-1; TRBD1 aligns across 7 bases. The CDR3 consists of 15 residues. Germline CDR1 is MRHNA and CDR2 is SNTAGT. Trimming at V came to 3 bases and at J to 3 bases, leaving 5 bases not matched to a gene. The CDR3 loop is CASSEEGGHYNEQFF. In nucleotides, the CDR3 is TGTGCCAGCAGTGAGGAAGGGGGCCACTACAATGAGCAGTTCTTC.

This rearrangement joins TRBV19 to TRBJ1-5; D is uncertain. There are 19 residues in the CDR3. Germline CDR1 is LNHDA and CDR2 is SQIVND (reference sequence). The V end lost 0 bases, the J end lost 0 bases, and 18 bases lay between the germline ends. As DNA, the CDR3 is TGTGCCAGTAGTATAGAATACTCCCCGGGATCCTATAGCAATCAGCCCCAGCATTTT. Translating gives CASSIEYSPGSYSNQPQHF.

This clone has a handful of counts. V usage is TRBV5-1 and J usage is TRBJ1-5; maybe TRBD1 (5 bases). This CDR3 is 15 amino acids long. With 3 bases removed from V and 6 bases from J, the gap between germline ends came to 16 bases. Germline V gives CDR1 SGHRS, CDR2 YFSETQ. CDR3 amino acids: CASSSLPGGGQPQHF. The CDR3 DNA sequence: TGCGCCAGCAGCTCCCTCCCTGGCGGGGGTCAGCCCCAGCATTTT. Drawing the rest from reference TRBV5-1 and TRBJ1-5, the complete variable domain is KAGVTQTPRYLIKTRGQQVTLSCSPISGHRSVSWYQQTPGQGLQFLFEYFSETQRNKGNFPGRFSGRQFSNSRSEMNVSTLELGDSALYLCASSSLPGGGQPQHFGDGTRLSIL.

CDR3 region: CASSPGRAVQNTGELFF. In DNA, the CDR3 is TGTGCCAGCTCACCCGGGAGGGCGGTTCAGAACACCGGGGAGCTGTTTTTT. The rearrangement uses TRBV18 and TRBJ2-2; TRBD2 matches at 8 bases. This CDR3 comprises 17 residues. Germline V lookup: CDR1 KGHSH, CDR2 LQKENI. J was trimmed by 1 base and V by 3 bases; bases with no gene match: 7.

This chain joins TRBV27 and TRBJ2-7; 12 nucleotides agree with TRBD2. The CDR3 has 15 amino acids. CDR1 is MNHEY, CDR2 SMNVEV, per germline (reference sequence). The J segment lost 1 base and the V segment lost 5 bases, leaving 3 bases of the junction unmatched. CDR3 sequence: CASSPGLAGSYEQYF. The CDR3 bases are TGTGCCAGCAGTCCTGGACTAGCGGGGTCCTACGAGCAGTACTTC.

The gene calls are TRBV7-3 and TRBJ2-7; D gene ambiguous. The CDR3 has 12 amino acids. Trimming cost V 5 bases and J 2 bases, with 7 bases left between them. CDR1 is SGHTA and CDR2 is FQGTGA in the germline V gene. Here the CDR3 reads CASSAGTYEQYF. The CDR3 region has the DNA TGTGCCAGCAGCGCAGGTACCTACGAGCAGTACTTC.

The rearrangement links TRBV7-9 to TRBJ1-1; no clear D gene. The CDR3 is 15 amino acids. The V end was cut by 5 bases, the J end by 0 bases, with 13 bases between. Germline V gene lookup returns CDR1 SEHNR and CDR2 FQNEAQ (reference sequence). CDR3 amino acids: CASSPTTQLNTEAFF. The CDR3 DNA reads TGTGCCAGCAGCCCGACGACTCAGTTGAACACTGAAGCTTTCTTT.

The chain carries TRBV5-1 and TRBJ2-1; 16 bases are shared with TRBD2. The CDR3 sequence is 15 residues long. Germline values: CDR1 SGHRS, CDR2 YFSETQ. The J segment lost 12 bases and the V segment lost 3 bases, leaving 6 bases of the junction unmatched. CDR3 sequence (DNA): TGCGCCAGCAGCTCTGGGACTAGCGGGAGGGCACGGCAGTTCTTC. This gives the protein CASSSGTSGRARQFF.